Listed below are T cell receptor beta chains from one sample, sequenced in a study of T cells in Graves' hyperthyroidism and ophthalmopathy. One entry per CDR3 protein results from TCRdb running MiXCR on the multiplex PCR reads. The repertoire holds hundreds of thousands of distinct CDR3 sequences, with 11% to 15% as singletons. The sample was blood. The receptor source for this set is a middle-aged woman with Graves' hyperthyroidism. Each CDR3 is given with its conserved first and last residue. Fields, in order: D gene, V gene, J gene, clone size, CDR3 DNA, CDR3 protein. A D gene is named only where the DNA matches it firmly. Size tells how often a clone was seen (once, few, many) or the class of an expanded clone, and some rows leave it out.

TRBD2	TRBV7-9	TRBJ2-3	.	TGTGCCAGCAGCTTCCTAGCGGCTACAGATACGCAGTATTTT	CASSFLAATDTQYF
.	TRBV5-1	TRBJ2-3	many	TGCGCCAGCACCCTTGATGGTCACACAGATACGCAGTATTTT	CASTLDGHTDTQYF
TRBD2	TRBV6-2/TRBV6-3	TRBJ2-3	.	TGTGCCGCCACTAGCGGGGGGGCGACAGATACGCAGTATTTT	CAATSGGATDTQYF
TRBD1	TRBV20-1	TRBJ2-5	many	TGCAGTGCCCCGACGGGGTACAGGGGGACCCAGTACTTC	CSAPTGYRGTQYF
.	TRBV6-2/TRBV6-3	TRBJ2-7	many	TGTGCCAGCACCCCAGGAGGTCTCTCCTACGAGCGGTACTTC	CASTPGGLSYERYF
.	TRBV9	TRBJ1-1	few	TGTGCCAGCAGCTTCCTCCCGGGACAGAACACTGAAGCTTTCTTT	CASSFLPGQNTEAFF
.	TRBV11-2	TRBJ1-5	many	TGTGCCAGCGGCGGGGGTAGTCAGCCCCAGCATTTT	CASGGGSQPQHF
.	TRBV18	TRBJ1-2	many	TGTGCCAGCTCATCACCGGAATCCCGGATCTATGGCTACACCTTC	CASSSPESRIYGYTF
.	TRBV30	TRBJ1-5	many	TGTGCCTGGGACCGGGGGGGGGCTTCTAGCAATCAGCCCCAGCATTTT	CAWDRGGASSNQPQHF
.	TRBV9	TRBJ1-5	few	TGTGCCAGCAGCGTAGACTACAATCAGCCCCAGCATTTT	CASSVDYNQPQHF
.	TRBV20-1	TRBJ2-5	many	TGCAGTGCTAGAGATAGTCAGGGGGGCACAGAGACCCAGTACTTC	CSARDSQGGTETQYF
TRBD2	TRBV30	TRBJ2-1	many	TGTGCCTGGCTGCCGGGACTAGTTTCCTACAATGAGCAGTTCTTC	CAWLPGLVSYNEQFF
.	TRBV7-9	TRBJ1-5	.	TGTGCCAGCAGCTCCGGGGGCCGGCCCCAGCATTTT	CASSSGGRPQHF
.	TRBV2	TRBJ2-2	.	TGTGCCAGCAGATTCGACTCGCCAACCACCGGGGAGCTGTTTTTT	CASRFDSPTTGELFF
TRBD1	TRBV18	TRBJ1-1	.	TGTGCCAGCTCACTACCAGGGGGATTGAACACTGAAGCTTTCTTT	CASSLPGGLNTEAFF
.	TRBV29-1	TRBJ2-7	many	TGCAGCGTTCCAGGGCTTAGGTCCTACGAGCAGTACTTC	CSVPGLRSYEQYF
.	TRBV28	TRBJ2-1	many	TGTGCCAGCGTCGGGCCAGTCCCCTACAATGAGCAGTTCTTC	CASVGPVPYNEQFF
.	TRBV28	TRBJ1-4	many	TGTGCCAGCACCCCATTTGTGGGACCGGGAATTGAAAAACTGTTTTTT	CASTPFVGPGIEKLFF
.	TRBV2	TRBJ1-5	.	TGTGCCAGCAGAGCAGGGAATCAGCCCCAGCATTTT	CASRAGNQPQHF
.	TRBV9	TRBJ1-1	many	TGTGCCAGCAGCTTAACACAAGTGAACACTGAAGCTTTCTTT	CASSLTQVNTEAFF
TRBD2	TRBV10-3	TRBJ2-7	.	TGTGCCATCAGTGAGCCAGAAGCGGGAGTAGGGGAGCAGTACTTC	CAISEPEAGVGEQYF
.	TRBV30	TRBJ2-1	few	TGTGCCTGGAGGCGGGATGAGCAGTTCTTC	CAWRRDEQFF
.	TRBV12-3/TRBV12-4	TRBJ2-5	many	TGTGCCAGCAGTTTAAAGAGTGGGGAGACCCAGTACTTC	CASSLKSGETQYF
TRBD1	TRBV4-2	TRBJ1-2	few	TGTGCCAGCAGCCAAGGAGGGGGGACAGCTATTAACTATGGCTACACCTTC	CASSQGGGTAINYGYTF
.	TRBV29-1	TRBJ2-7	.	TGCAGCGTTGACTATTACGAGGGGGGCGAGCAGTACTTC	CSVDYYEGGEQYF
TRBD2	TRBV20-1	TRBJ2-7	many	TGCAGTGTCAGGCTGACTAGCGGGAGGTACGAGCAGTACTTC	CSVRLTSGRYEQYF
TRBD1	TRBV19	TRBJ1-5	.	TGTGCCAGTAGCCCGACGGACAGGGGGCATGATAGCAATCAGCCCCAGCATTTT	CASSPTDRGHDSNQPQHF
.	TRBV11-2	TRBJ2-7	many	TGTGCCAGCAGCTTAGATGGCCGGGTAGTATCCTACGAGCAGTACTTC	CASSLDGRVVSYEQYF
TRBD1	TRBV20-1	TRBJ1-1	few	TGCAGTGCTAGAGAGGGACAGGCATCCCTCCGCACTGAAGCTTTCTTT	CSAREGQASLRTEAFF
.	TRBV30	TRBJ1-5	many	TGTGCCTGTTCCAAGGTGGAGGGCAATCAGCCCCAGCATTTT	CACSKVEGNQPQHF
.	TRBV6-1	TRBJ2-7	many	TGTGCCAGCAGTCCGGTGACGGACAAGACCTACGAGCAGTACTTC	CASSPVTDKTYEQYF
.	TRBV12-3/TRBV12-4	TRBJ2-1	.	TGTGCCAGCAGTTTTTCCGGGGTTACCTACAATGAGCAGTTCTTC	CASSFSGVTYNEQFF
.	TRBV20-1	TRBJ2-7	many	TGCAGTTCTAGCAGCCTTGGGGAGCAGTACTTC	CSSSSLGEQYF
.	TRBV5-1	TRBJ2-1	few	TGCGCCAGCAGCCTGGAGTGGTCCGGGACCCAGCAGTTCTTC	CASSLEWSGTQQFF
TRBD1	TRBV28	TRBJ2-7	many	TGTGCCAGCAGCGATAAAGGGACAGGGGGCTTCGAGCGGGAGTTATACGAGCAGTACTTC	CASSDKGTGGFERELYEQYF
.	TRBV7-2	TRBJ2-7	many	TGTGCCAGCAGCTTAACAGGGAAGAGCTCCTACGAGCAGTACTTC	CASSLTGKSSYEQYF
TRBD1	TRBV5-1	TRBJ1-1	many	TGCGCCAGCAGCTGGGGGGACAGCCCTAACACTGAAGCTTTCTTT	CASSWGDSPNTEAFF
.	TRBV27	TRBJ1-4	many	TGTGCCAGCAGTCCACAGGGCGTTCTTGAAAAACTGTTTTTT	CASSPQGVLEKLFF
.	TRBV30	TRBJ2-3	.	TGTGCCTGGAGCGAAGGGACGGGGGTTGAAGATACGCAGTATTTT	CAWSEGTGVEDTQYF
TRBD2	TRBV12-3/TRBV12-4	TRBJ2-4	.	TGTGCCAGCAGTGGCGGGGGTGGTGGAAACATTCAGTACTTC	CASSGGGGGNIQYF
.	TRBV29-1	TRBJ1-4	.	TGCAGCGGCCGGTCGAATGAAAAACTGTTTTTT	CSGRSNEKLFF
.	TRBV5-6	TRBJ2-7	few	TGTGCCAGCAGCTTGGACAGCGCGGAGCAGTACTTC	CASSLDSAEQYF
.	TRBV2	TRBJ1-2	.	TGTGCCAGCAACCGGGGCTACTATGGCTACACCTTC	CASNRGYYGYTF
TRBD1	TRBV6-5	TRBJ1-2	once	TGTGCCAGCAGTTACTCGGGGACAGCCAACTATGGCTACACCTTC	CASSYSGTANYGYTF
TRBD1	TRBV3-1	TRBJ2-7	few	TGTGCCAGCAGTGATACCGGGACAGTAAACGAGCAGTACTTC	CASSDTGTVNEQYF